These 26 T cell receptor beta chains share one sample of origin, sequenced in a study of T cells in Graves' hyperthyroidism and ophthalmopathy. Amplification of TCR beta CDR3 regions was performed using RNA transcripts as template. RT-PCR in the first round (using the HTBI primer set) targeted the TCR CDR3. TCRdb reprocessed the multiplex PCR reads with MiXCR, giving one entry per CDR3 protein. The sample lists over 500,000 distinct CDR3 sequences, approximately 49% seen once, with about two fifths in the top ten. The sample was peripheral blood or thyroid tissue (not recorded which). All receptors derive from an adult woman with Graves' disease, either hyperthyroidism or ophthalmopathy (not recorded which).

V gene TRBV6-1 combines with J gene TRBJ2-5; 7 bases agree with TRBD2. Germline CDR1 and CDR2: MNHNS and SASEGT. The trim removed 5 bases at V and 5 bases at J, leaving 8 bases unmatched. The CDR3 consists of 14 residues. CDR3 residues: CASSQGTNVETQYF. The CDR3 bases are TGTGCCAGCAGTCAAGGGACTAACGTCGAGACCCAGTACTTC.

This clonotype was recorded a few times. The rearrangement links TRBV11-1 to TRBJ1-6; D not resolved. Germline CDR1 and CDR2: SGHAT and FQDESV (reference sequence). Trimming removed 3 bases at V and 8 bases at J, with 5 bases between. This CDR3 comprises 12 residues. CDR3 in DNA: TGTGCCAGCAGCTTGAGTGATTCACCCCTCCACTTT. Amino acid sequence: CASSLSDSPLHF.

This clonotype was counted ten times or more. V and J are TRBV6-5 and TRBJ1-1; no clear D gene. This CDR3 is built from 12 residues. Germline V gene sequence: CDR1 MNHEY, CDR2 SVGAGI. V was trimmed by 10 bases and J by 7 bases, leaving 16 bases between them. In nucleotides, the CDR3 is TGTGCCATGACGACCCCTCTGCGTGAAGCTTTCTTT. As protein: CAMTTPLREAFF.

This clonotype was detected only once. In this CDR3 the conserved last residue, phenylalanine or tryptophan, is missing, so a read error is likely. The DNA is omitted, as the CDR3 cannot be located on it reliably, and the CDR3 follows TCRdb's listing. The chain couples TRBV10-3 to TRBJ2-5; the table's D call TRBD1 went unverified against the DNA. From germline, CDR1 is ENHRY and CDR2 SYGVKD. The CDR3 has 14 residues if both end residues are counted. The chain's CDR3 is CAISRTGDGYTFGS.

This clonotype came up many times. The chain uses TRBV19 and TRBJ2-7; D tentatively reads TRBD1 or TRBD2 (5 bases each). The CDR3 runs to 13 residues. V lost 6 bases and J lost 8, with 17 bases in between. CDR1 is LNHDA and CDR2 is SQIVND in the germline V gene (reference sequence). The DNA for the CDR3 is TGTGCCAGTAGACCCGGACGGGGCTTTCAGCAGTACTTC. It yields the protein CASRPGRGFQQYF.

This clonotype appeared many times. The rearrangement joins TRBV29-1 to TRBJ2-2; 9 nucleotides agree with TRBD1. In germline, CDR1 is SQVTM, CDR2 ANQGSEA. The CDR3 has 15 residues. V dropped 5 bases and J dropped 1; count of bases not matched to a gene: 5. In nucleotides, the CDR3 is TGCAGCGTTAAGGGGGGACAGGGGAACACCGGGGAGCTGTTTTTT. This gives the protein CSVKGGQGNTGELFF.

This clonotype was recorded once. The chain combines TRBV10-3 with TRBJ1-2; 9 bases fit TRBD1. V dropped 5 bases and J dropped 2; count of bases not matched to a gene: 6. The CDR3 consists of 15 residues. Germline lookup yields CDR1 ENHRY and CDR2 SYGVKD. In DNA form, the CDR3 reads TGTGCCATCAGTAACCGGGACAGGGAGAACTATGGCTACACCTTC. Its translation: CAISNRDRENYGYTF.

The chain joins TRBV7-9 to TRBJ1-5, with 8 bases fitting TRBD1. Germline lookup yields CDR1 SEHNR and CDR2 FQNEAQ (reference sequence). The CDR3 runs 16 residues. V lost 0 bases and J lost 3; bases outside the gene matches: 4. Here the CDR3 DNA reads TGTGCCAGCAGCTTAGCGACAGGGGAGGTCAATCAGCCCCAGCATTTT. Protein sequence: CASSLATGEVNQPQHF.

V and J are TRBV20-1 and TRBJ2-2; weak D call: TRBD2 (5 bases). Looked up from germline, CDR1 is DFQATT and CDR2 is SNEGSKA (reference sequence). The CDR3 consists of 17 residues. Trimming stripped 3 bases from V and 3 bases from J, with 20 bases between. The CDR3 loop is CSASRSVEGVDTGELFF. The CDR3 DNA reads TGCAGTGCTAGTCGGAGCGTCGAGGGAGTGGACACCGGGGAGCTGTTTTTT.

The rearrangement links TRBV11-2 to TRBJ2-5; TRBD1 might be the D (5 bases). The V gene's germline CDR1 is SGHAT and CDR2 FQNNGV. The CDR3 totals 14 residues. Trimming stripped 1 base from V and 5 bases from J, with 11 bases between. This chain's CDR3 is CASSLGAGMETQYF. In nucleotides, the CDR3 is TGTGCCAGCAGCTTAGGTGCAGGGATGGAGACCCAGTACTTC.

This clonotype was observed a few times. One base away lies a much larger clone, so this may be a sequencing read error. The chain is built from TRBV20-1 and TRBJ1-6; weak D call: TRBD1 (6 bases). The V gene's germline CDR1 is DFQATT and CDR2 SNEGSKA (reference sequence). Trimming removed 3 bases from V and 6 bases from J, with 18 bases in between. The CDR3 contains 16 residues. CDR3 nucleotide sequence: TGCAGTGCTAGTTATGCATTGGGGGCGCTTAATTCACCCCTCCACTTT. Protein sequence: CSASYALGALNSPLHF.

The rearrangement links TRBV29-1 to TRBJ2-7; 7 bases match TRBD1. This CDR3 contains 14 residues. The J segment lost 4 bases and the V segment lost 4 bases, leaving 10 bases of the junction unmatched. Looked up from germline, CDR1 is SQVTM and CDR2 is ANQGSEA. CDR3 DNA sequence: TGCAGCGTTGTGTCAGGGGGAACAGTGTACGAGCAGTACTTC. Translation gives CSVVSGGTVYEQYF.

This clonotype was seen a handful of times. CDR3 loop: CSARGQGRKLFF. The CDR3 nucleotides read TGCAGTGCTCGCGGACAGGGCAGAAAACTGTTTTTT. The rearrangement links TRBV20-1 to TRBJ1-4; 8 bases align to TRBD1. Germline CDR1 and CDR2: DFQATT and SNEGSKA (reference sequence). With 5 bases clipped from V and 10 bases from J, the junction kept 6 bases outside the gene matches. The CDR3 extends over 12 amino acids.

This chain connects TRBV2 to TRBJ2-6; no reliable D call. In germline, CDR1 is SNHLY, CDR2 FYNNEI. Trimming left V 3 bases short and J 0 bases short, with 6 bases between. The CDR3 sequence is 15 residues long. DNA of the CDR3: TGTGCCAGCAGTGAGTTTTTCTCTGGGGCCAACGTCCTGACTTTC. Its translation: CASSEFFSGANVLTF.

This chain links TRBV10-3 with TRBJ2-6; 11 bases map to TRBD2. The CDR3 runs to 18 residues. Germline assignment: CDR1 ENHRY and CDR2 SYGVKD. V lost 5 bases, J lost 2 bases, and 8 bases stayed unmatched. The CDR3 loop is CAISHRLAGGAGANVLTF. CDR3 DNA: TGTGCCATCAGTCACCGGCTAGCGGGAGGTGCTGGGGCCAACGTCCTGACTTTC.

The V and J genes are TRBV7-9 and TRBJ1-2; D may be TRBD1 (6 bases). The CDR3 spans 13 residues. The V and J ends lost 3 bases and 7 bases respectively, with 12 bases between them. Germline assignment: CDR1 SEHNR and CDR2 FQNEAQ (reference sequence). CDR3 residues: CASSFSGERGYTF. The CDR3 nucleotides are TGTGCCAGCAGCTTCTCAGGGGAGCGTGGCTACACCTTC.

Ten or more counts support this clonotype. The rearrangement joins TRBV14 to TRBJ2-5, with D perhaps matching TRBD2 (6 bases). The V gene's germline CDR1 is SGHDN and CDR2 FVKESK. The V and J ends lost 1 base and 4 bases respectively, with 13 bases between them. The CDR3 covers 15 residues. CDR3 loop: CASSQVRTGVETQYF. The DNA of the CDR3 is TGTGCCAGCAGCCAAGTTAGAACGGGAGTAGAGACCCAGTACTTC.

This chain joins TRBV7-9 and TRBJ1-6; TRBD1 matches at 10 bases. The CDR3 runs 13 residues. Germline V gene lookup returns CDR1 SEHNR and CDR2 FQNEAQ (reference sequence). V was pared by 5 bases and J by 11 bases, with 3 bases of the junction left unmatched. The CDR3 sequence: CASSRGQGTPLHF. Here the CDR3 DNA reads TGTGCCAGCAGCCGGGGACAGGGGACACCCCTCCACTTT.

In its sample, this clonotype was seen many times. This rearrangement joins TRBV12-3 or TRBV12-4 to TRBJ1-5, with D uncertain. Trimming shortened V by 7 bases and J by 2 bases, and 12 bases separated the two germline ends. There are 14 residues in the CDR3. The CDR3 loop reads CASTSGMGNQPQHF. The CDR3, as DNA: TGTGCCAGCACCAGTGGGATGGGCAATCAGCCCCAGCATTTT.

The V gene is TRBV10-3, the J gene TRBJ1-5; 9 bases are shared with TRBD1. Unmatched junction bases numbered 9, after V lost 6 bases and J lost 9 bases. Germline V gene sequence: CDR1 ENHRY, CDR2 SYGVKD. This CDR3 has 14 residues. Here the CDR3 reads CAIRDRGVSRPQHF. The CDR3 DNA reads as TGTGCCATCAGGGACAGGGGCGTTTCGCGGCCCCAGCATTTT.

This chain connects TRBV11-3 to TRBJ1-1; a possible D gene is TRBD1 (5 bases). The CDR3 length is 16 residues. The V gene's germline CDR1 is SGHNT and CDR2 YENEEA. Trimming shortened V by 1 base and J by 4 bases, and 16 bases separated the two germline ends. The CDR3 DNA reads TGTGCCAGCAGCTTAGGTTTGGACGCGGGGGGCACTGAAGCTTTCTTT. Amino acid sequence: CASSLGLDAGGTEAFF.

CDR3 in DNA: TGCAGCGTTGGGACAGGACCCGAAAAACTGTTTTTT. This codes for CSVGTGPEKLFF. V and J are TRBV29-1 and TRBJ1-4; 7 nucleotides match TRBD1. The CDR3 has 12 amino acids. Trimming took 4 bases from V and 8 from J; bases not matched to a gene: 4. The germline V gene encodes CDR1 SQVTM and CDR2 ANQGSEA.

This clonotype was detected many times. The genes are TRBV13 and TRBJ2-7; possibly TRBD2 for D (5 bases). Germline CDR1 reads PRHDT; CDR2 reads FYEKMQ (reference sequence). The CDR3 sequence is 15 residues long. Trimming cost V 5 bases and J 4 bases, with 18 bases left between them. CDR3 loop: CASSPRGPPVYEQYF. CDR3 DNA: TGTGCCAGCAGCCCCCGCGGGCCCCCCGTTTACGAGCAGTACTTC.

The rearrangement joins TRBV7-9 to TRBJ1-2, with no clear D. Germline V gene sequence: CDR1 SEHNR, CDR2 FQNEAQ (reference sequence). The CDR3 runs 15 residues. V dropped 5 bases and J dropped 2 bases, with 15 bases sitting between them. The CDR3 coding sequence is TGTGCCAGCAGCGGGCGGAGAGAGGGCAACTATGGCTACACCTTC. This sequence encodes CASSGRREGNYGYTF.

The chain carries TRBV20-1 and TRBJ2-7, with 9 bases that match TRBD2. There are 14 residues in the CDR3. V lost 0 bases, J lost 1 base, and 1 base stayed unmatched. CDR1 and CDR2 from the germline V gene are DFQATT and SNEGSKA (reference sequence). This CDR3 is CSARDTSGSYEQYF. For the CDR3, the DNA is TGCAGTGCTAGAGATACTAGCGGGTCCTACGAGCAGTACTTC.

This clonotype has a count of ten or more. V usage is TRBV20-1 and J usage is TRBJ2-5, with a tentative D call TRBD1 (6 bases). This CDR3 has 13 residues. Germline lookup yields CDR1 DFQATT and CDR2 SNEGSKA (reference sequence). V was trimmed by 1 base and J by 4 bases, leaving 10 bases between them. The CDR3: CSARATGRETQYF. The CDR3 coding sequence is TGCAGTGCTAGAGCAACAGGGAGAGAGACCCAGTACTTC.